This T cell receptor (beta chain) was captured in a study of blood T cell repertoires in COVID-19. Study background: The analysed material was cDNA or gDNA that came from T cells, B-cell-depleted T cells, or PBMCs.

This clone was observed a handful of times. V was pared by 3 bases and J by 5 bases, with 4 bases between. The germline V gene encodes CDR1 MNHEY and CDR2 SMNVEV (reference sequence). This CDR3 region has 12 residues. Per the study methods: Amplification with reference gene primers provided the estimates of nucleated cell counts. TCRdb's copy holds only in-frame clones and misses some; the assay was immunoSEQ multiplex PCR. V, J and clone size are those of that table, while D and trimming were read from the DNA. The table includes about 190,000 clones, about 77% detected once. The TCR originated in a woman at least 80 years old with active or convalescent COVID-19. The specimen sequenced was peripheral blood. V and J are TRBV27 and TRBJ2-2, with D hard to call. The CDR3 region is CASSFQTGELFF. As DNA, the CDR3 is TGTGCCAGCAGTTTTCAGACCGGGGAGCTGTTTTTT.